This TCR beta chain was identified during a study of cytomegalovirus exposure and HLA in healthy donors. Primers: 60 Vbeta forward and 13 Jbeta reverse. This table comes from immunoSEQ multiplex PCR, and its TCRdb copy is limited to in-frame clones, with some not included. The table shows 200,000 or so clones, with more than 75% occurring only once. CDR1 and CDR2 (germline): MDHEN, SYDVKM. The CDR3 loop spans 16 amino acids. The V gene end was trimmed by 1 base and the J gene end by 3 bases; junction bases not matched to a gene: 3. Study findings and constraints: A previous analysis found most TCR beta V segments productive roughly 87% or roughly 30% of the time. A later analysis found most CMV-associated TCR beta chains apparently HLA-restricted.

As regards this clone: The antigen is unknown.

The V and J genes are TRBV28 and TRBJ2-3; TRBD2 aligns across 11 bases. Sequencing used PBMCs. The receptor's source is a woman between 50 and 59 years old in good health and CMV-seropositive. The CDR3 DNA sequence: TGTGCCAGCAGTTTATCGGGACTAGCGGTAACAGATACGCAGTATTTT. Protein: CASSLSGLAVTDTQYF.